This T cell receptor (beta chain) is from a study of T cells in Graves' hyperthyroidism and ophthalmopathy. Regions amplified from RNA transcripts were the TCR beta CDR3 regions. First-round RT-PCR of the TCR CDR3 relied on the HTBI primer set. One entry per CDR3 protein, called by TCRdb with MiXCR from the multiplex PCR reads. There are hundreds of thousands of distinct CDR3 sequences in the sample; roughly 21% occur only once, and about half lies in the top ten. Clinical Activity Scores of at least 3, NOSPECS grades of at least 4 and durations under 3 months characterized ophthalmopathy patients. The CDR3 totals 15 residues. Germline lookup yields CDR1 SGHRS and CDR2 YFSETQ. This clonotype was found once. Relative to the germline gene, one junction end is altered; a read error may explain this.

The sequence came from a middle-aged man with Graves' ophthalmopathy. The chain joins TRBV5-1 to TRBJ1-4; a weak D match, TRBD1 (5 bases). Sample: blood. As DNA, the CDR3 is TGTGCCAGTCGACCCTGGGGCACCTCAAATGAAAAACTGTTTTTT. Its translation is CASRPWGTSNEKLFF.